One and the same sample provided the 10 T cell receptor beta chains below, sequenced in a study of brain T cells in children with intractable seizures. The data were produced by immunoSEQ multiplex PCR, yet TCRdb's version contains in-frame clones alone and is incomplete. The repertoire includes 88,000 or so clones, around 91% of them detected once, and 24% sits in the top ten. The sample consisted of peripheral blood, taken at surgery. Receptor source: a girl aged 2 to 9 with Rasmussen encephalitis and intractable seizures.

This chain uses TRBV6-6 with TRBJ1-1, with D perhaps TRBD1 (5 bases). Germline values: CDR1 MNHNY, CDR2 SVGAGI (reference sequence). This CDR3 is built from 15 residues. V lost 2 bases and J lost 0, with 10 bases in between. CDR3 sequence (DNA): TGTGCCAGCAGTTACAGGGGCAGGGTGAACACTGAAGCTTTCTTT. Protein sequence: CASSYRGRVNTEAFF.

The chain couples TRBV6-5 to TRBJ2-7, with TRBD2 matching 7 bases. This CDR3 has 14 amino acids. Looked up from germline, CDR1 is MNHEY and CDR2 is SVGAGI. The ends lost 0 bases at V and 3 bases at J; junction bases unmatched: 2. The CDR3 sequence: CASSYSGLRYEQYF. The CDR3 coding sequence is TGTGCCAGCAGTTACTCGGGACTACGCTACGAGCAGTACTTC.

V and J are TRBV28 and TRBJ2-7; 12 bases match TRBD1. The V gene end was trimmed by 4 bases and the J gene end by 0 bases; junction bases not matched to a gene: 1. The germline CDR1 and CDR2 sequences are MDHEN and SYDVKM. The CDR3 has 15 residues. This CDR3 is CASSWGQGASYEQYF. In DNA, the CDR3 is TGTGCCAGCAGTTGGGGACAGGGGGCCTCCTACGAGCAGTACTTC. Based on the CDR3 plus reference TRBV28 and TRBJ2-7, the full variable domain is DVKVTQSSRYLVKRTGEKVFLECVQDMDHENMFWYRQDPGLGLRLIYFSYDVKMKEKGDIPEGYSVSREKKERFSLILESASTNQTSMYLCASSWGQGASYEQYFGPGTRLTVT.

This clone counts as medium-sized. The chain carries TRBV7-8 and TRBJ2-7; D is uncertain. Germline V gene sequence: CDR1 SGHVS, CDR2 FQNEAQ. Trimming took off 5 bases at V and 6 bases at J, with 11 bases between the two ends. This CDR3 comprises 12 residues. The CDR3 loop is CASSAHYAEQYF. The CDR3 nucleotides read TGTGCCAGCAGCGCACACTATGCCGAGCAGTACTTC.

The chain combines TRBV6-1 with TRBJ2-7; D is uncertain. Germline assignment: CDR1 MNHNS and CDR2 SASEGT. This CDR3 has 14 residues. V was pared by 2 bases and J by 1 base, with 9 bases between. CDR3 amino acids: CASSEFGTSYEQYF. The CDR3 DNA is TGTGCCAGCAGTGAATTCGGCACTTCCTACGAGCAGTACTTC.

The chain is built from TRBV20-1 and TRBJ2-7; D gene ambiguous. The ends were cut back, 0 bases at V and 4 bases at J, with 4 bases in the middle. The germline gives CDR1 DFQATT, CDR2 SNEGSKA (reference sequence). This CDR3 comprises 11 residues. CDR3 amino acids: CSARDLYEQYF. The DNA for the CDR3 is TGCAGTGCTAGAGATCTGTACGAGCAGTACTTC.

The CDR3 nucleotides are TGTGCCAGCAGCTCATCAGGGGAGGTTAATGAGCAGTTCTTC. Its protein is CASSSSGEVNEQFF. The rearrangement uses TRBV9 and TRBJ2-1; D is perhaps TRBD1 or TRBD2 (6 bases each). CDR1 is SGDLS and CDR2 is YYNGEE in the germline V gene. V lost 4 bases and J 7 bases, leaving 15 bases between the germline ends. The CDR3 spans 14 residues.

The chain couples TRBV19 to TRBJ1-1; D may be TRBD1 (5 bases). From germline, CDR1 is LNHDA and CDR2 SQIVND (reference sequence). This CDR3 contains 13 residues. V was pared by 5 bases and J by 4 bases, with 11 bases between. As DNA, the CDR3 is TGTGCCAGTAGTCAAACAGGCCCCACTGAAGCTTTCTTT. Its protein is CASSQTGPTEAFF.

The chain couples TRBV6-5 to TRBJ2-2; D might be TRBD2 (5 bases). The germline gives CDR1 MNHEY, CDR2 SVGAGI. The CDR3 extends over 11 amino acids. This chain's CDR3 is CAFSQRRELFF. The CDR3 nucleotides are TGTGCTTTTAGCCAGCGGCGGGAGCTGTTTTTT.

This clone came up once. The chain links TRBV7-8 to TRBJ1-1; D gene uncertain. V was clipped by 5 bases and J by 2 bases, with 15 bases between them. CDR1 is SGHVS, CDR2 FQNEAQ, per germline. The CDR3 length is 15 residues. The CDR3 protein is CASSGTWEGNTEAFF. As DNA, the CDR3 is TGTGCCAGCAGCGGCACATGGGAGGGAAACACTGAAGCTTTCTTT. The full variable domain, in which reference TRBV7-8 and TRBJ1-1 provide the parts outside the CDR3, is GAGVSQSPRYKVAKRGQDVALRCDPISGHVSLFWYQQALGQGPEFLTYFQNEAQLDKSGLPSDRFFAERPEGSVSTLKIQRTQQEDSAVYLCASSGTWEGNTEAFFGQGTRLTVV.